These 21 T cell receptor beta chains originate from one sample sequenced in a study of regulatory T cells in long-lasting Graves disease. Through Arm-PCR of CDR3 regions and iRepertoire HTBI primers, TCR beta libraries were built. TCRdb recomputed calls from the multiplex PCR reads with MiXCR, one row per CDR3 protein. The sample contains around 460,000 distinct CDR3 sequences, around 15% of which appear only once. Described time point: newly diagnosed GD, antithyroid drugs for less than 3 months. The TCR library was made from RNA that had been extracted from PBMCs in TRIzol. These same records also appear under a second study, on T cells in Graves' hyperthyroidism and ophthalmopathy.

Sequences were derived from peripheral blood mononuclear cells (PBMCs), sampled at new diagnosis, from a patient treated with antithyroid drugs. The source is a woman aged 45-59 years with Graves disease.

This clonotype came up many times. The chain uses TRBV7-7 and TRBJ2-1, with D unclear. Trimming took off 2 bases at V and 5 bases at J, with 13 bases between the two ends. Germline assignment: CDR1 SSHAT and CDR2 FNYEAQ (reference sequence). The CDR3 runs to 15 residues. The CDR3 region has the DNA TGTGCCAGCAGCTTAAATCGGGCCGGTCACAATGAGCAGTTCTTC. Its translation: CASSLNRAGHNEQFF.

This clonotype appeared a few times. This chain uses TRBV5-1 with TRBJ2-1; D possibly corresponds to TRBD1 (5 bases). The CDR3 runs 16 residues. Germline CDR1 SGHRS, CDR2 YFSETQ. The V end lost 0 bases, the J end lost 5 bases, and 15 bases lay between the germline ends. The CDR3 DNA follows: TGCGCCAGCAGCTTGGAACAGGCCACACGGGACAATGAGCAGTTCTTC. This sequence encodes CASSLEQATRDNEQFF.

The CDR3 loop reads CASSQDRTYFF. The DNA for the CDR3 is TGCGCCAGCAGCCAGGACAGGACGTATTTCTTT. The chain is built from TRBV5-1 and TRBJ1-1, with TRBD1 matching 7 bases. After removal of 4 bases from V and 13 bases from J, the junction contained 7 bases not matched to a gene. This CDR3 spans 11 amino acids. Germline lookup yields CDR1 SGHRS and CDR2 YFSETQ.

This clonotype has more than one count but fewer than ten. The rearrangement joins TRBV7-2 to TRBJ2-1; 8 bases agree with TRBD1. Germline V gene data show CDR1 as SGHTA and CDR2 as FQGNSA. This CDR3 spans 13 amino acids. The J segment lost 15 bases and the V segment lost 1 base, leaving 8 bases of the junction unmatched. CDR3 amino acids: CASSLDSEGTGFF. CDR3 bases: TGTGCCAGCAGCTTAGATTCGGAGGGGACAGGGTTCTTC.

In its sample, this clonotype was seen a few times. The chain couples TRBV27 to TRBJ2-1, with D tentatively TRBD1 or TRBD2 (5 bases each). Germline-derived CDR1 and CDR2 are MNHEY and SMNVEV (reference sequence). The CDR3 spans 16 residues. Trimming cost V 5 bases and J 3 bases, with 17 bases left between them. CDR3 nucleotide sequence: TGTGCCAGCAGTATCGGGGCTCCTTTGGACTACAATGAGCAGTTCTTC. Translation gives CASSIGAPLDYNEQFF.

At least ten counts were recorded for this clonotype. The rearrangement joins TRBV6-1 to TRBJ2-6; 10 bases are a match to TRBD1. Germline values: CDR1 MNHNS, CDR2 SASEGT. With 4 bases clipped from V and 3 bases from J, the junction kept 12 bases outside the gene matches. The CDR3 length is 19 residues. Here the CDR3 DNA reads TGTGCCAGCAGTGTGTCGACAGGGGGCCTTTTCGTTGGGGCCAACGTCCTGACTTTC. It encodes CASSVSTGGLFVGANVLTF.

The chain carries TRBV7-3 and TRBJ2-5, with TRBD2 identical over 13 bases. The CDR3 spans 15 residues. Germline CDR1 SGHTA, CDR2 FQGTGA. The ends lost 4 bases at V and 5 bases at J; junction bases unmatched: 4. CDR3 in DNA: TGTGCCAGCAGCTCGGGACTAGCGGGACATGAGACCCAGTACTTC. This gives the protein CASSSGLAGHETQYF.

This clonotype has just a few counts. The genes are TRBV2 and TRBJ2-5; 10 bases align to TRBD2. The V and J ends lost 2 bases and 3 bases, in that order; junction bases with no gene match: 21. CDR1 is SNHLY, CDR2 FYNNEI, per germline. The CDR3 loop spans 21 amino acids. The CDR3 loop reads CASSEYWLAGETTTRKETQYF. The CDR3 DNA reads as TGTGCCAGCAGTGAATATTGGCTAGCGGGAGAGACAACGACCAGAAAAGAGACCCAGTACTTC. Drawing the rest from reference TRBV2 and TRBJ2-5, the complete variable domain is EPEVTQTPSHQVTQMGQEVILRCVPISNHLYFYWYRQILGQKVEFLVSFYNNEISEKSEIFDDQFSVERPDGSNFTLKIRSTKLEDSAMYFCASSEYWLAGETTTRKETQYFGPGTRLLVL.

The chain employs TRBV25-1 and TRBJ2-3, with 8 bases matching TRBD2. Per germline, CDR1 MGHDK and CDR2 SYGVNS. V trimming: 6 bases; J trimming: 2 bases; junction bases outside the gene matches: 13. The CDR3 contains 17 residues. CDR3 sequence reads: CASSPSAGGSDTDTQYF. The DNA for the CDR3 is TGTGCCAGCAGCCCCTCTGCGGGAGGATCTGACACAGATACGCAGTATTTT.

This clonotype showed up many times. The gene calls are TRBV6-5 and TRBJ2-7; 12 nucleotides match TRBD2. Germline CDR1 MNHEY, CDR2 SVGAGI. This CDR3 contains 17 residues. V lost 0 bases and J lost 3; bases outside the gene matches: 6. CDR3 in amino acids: CASSYSFLAGGNYEQYF. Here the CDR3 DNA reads TGTGCCAGCAGTTACTCTTTTCTAGCGGGAGGGAACTACGAGCAGTACTTC.

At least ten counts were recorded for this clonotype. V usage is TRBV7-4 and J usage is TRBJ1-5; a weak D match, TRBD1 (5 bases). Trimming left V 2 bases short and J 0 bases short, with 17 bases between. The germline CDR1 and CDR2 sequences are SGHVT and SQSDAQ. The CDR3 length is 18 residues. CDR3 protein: CASSLIPRGQYSNQPQHF. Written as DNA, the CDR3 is TGTGCCAGCAGCTTAATTCCCCGGGGCCAATATAGCAATCAGCCCCAGCATTTT. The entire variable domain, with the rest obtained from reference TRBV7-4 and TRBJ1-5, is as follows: GAGVSQSPRYKVAKRGRDVALRCDSISGHVTLYWYRQTLGQGSEVLTYSQSDAQRDKSGRPSGRFSAERPERSVSTLKIQRTEQGDSAVYLCASSLIPRGQYSNQPQHFGDGTRLSIL.

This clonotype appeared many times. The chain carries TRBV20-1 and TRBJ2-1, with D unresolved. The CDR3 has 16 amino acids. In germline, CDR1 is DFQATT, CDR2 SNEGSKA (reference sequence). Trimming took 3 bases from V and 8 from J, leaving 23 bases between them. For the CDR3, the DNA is TGCAGTGCTAGGCCCACCCTCCGCGTAAGGCGGTATGAGCAGTTCTTC. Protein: CSARPTLRVRRYEQFF.

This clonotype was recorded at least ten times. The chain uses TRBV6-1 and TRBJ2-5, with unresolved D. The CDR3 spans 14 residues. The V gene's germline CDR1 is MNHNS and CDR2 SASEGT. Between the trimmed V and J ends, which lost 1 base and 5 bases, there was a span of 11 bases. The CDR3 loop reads CASSEVVNSETQYF. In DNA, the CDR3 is TGTGCCAGCAGTGAAGTTGTCAATTCGGAGACCCAGTACTTC.

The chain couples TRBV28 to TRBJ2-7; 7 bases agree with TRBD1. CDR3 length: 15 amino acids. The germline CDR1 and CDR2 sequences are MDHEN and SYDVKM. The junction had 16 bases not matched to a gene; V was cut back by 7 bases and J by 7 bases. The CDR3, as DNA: TGTGCCAGCATGGGGTTGGGGACAGCCGACAGAGAGCAGTACTTC. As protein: CASMGLGTADREQYF.

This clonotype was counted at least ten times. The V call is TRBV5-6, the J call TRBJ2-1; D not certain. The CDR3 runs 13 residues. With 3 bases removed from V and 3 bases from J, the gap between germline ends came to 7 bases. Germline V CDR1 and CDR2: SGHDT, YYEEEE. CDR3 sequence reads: CASSSIYYNEQFF. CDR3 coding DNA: TGTGCCAGCAGCTCGATTTACTACAATGAGCAGTTCTTC.

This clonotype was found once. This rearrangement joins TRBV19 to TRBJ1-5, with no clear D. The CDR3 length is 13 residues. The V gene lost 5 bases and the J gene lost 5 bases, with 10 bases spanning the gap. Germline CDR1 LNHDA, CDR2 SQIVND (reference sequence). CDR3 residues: CASSVRDDQPQHF. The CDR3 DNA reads TGTGCCAGTAGTGTACGCGATGATCAGCCCCAGCATTTT.

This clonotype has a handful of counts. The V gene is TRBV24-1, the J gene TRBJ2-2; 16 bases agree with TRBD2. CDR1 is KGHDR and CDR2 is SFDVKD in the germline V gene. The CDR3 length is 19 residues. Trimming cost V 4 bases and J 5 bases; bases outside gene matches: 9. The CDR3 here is CATSDLGLAGGPGTGELFF. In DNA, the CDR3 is TGTGCCACCAGTGACCTGGGACTAGCGGGAGGGCCGGGTACCGGGGAGCTGTTTTTT.

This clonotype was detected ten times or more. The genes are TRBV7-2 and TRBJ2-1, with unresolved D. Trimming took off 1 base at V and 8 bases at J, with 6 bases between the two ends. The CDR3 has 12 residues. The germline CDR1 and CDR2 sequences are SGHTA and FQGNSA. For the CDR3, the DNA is TGTGCCAGCAGCTTAGATGCATATGAGCAGTTCTTC. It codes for CASSLDAYEQFF. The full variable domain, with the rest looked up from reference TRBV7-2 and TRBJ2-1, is GAGVSQSPSNKVTEKGKDVELRCDPISGHTALYWYRQSLGQGLEFLIYFQGNSAPDKSGLPSDRFSAERTGGSVSTLTIQRTQQEDSAVYLCASSLDAYEQFFGPGTRLTVL.

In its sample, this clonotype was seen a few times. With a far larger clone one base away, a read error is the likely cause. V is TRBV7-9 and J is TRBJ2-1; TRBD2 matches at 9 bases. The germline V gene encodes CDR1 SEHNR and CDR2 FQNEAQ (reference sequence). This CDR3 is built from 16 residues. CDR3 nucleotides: TGTGCCAGCAGCTTGCCTAGCGGGATGTCCTACGATGAGCAGTTCTTC. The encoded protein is CASSLPSGMSYDEQFF.

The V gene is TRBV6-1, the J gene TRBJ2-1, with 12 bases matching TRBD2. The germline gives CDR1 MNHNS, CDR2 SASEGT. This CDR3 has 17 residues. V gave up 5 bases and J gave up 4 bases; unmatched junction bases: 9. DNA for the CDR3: TGTGCCAGCAGTATCGCGGGACTAGCGGGCCGGTACAATGAGCAGTTCTTC. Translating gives CASSIAGLAGRYNEQFF.

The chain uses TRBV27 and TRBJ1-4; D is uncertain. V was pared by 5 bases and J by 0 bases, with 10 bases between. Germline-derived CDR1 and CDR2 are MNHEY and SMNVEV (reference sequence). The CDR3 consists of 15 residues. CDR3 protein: CASSKTSATNEKLFF. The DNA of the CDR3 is TGTGCCAGCAGTAAGACCAGTGCAACTAATGAAAAACTGTTTTTT.